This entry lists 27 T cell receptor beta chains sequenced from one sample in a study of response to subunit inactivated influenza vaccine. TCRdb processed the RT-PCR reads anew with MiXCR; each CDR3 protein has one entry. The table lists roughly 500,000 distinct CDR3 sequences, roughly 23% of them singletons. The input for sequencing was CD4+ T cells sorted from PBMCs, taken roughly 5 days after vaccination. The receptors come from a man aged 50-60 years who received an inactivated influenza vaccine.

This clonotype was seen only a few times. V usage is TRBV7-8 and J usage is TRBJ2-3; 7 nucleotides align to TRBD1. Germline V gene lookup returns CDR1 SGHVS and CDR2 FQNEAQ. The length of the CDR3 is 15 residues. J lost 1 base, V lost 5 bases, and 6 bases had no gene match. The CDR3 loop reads CASSVRDSRTDTQYF. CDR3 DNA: TGTGCCAGCAGCGTTAGGGACAGCCGCACAGATACGCAGTATTTT.

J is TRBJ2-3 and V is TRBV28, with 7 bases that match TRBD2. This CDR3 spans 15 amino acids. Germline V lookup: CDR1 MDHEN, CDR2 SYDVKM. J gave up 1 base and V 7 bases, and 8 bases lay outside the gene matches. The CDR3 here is CASTGAGVGTDTQYF. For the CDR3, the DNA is TGTGCCAGCACCGGTGCGGGAGTAGGCACAGATACGCAGTATTTT.

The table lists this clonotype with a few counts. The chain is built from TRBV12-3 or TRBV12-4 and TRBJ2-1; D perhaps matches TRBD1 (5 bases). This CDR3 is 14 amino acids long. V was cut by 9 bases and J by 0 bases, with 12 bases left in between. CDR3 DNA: TGTGCCAGTAGAAGGGGCTACTCCTACAATGAGCAGTTCTTC. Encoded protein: CASRRGYSYNEQFF.

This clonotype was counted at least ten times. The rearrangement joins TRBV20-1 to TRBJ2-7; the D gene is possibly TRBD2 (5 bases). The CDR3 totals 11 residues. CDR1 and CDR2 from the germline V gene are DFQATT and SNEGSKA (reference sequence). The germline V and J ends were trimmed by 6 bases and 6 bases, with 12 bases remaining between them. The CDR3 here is CSAYPGSEQYF. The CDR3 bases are TGCAGTGCCTACCCGGGGTCCGAGCAGTACTTC.

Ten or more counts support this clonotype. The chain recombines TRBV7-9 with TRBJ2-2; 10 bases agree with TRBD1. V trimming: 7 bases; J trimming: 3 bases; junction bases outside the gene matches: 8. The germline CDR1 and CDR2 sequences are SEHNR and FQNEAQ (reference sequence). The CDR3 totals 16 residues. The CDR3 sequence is CASNPTGTGDTGELFF. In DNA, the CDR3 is TGTGCCAGCAACCCGACAGGGACAGGGGACACCGGGGAGCTGTTTTTT.

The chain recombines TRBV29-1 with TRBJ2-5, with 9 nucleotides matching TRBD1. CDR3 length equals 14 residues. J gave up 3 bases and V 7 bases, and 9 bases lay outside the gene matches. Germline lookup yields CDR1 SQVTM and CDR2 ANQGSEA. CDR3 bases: TGCAGCGCCCCGGGACAGGGAGGTGAAGAGACCCAGTACTTC. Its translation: CSAPGQGGEETQYF. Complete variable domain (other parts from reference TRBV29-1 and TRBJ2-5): SAVISQKPSRDICQRGTSLTIQCQVDSQVTMMFWYRQQPGQSLTLIATANQGSEATYESGFVIDKFPISRPNLTFSTLTVSNMSPEDSSIYLCSAPGQGGEETQYFGPGTRLLVL.

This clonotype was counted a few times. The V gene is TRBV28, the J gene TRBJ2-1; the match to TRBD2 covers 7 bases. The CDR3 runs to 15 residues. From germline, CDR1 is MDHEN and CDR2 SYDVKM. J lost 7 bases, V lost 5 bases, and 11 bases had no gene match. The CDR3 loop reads CASSLLASGQNEQFF. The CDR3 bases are TGTGCCAGCAGTCTGTTGGCTAGCGGCCAGAATGAGCAGTTCTTC.

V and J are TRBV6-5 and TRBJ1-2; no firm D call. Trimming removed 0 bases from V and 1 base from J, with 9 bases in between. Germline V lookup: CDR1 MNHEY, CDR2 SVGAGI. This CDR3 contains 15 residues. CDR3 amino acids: CASSYSYSGNYGYTF. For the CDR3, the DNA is TGTGCCAGCAGTTACTCTTACTCGGGTAACTATGGCTACACCTTC.

CDR3 nucleotide sequence: TGCGCCAGCAGCTCCCCTAGCGGGGGGGCGAACACCGGGGAGCTGTTTTTT. Residues: CASSSPSGGANTGELFF. The genes are TRBV5-1 and TRBJ2-2, with 12 bases aligning to TRBD2. V lost 3 bases and J lost 0; bases outside the gene matches: 3. CDR3 length: 17 residues. Germline CDR1 and CDR2: SGHRS and YFSETQ.

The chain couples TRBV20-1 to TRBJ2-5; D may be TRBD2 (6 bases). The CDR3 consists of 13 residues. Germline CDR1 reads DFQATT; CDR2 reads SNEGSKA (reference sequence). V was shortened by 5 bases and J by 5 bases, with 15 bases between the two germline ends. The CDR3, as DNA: TGCAGTGCTCCTTCTAGCGCCCACGAGACCCAGTACTTC. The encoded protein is CSAPSSAHETQYF.

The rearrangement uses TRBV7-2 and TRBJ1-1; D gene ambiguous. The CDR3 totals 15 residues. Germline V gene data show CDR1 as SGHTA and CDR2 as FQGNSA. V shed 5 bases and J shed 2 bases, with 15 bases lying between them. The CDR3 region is CASSRSRRTNTEAFF. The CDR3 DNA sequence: TGTGCCAGCAGCCGAAGTAGACGGACCAACACTGAAGCTTTCTTT.

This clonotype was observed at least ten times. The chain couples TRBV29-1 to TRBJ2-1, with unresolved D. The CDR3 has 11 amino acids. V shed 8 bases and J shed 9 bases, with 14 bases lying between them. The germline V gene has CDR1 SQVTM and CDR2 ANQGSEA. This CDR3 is CSTRNSAEQFF. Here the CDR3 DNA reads TGCAGCACGAGGAACTCCGCTGAGCAGTTCTTC.

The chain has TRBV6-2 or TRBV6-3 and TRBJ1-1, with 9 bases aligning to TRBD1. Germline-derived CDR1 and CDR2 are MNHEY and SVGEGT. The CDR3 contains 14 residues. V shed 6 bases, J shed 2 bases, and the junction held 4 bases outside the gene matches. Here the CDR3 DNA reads TGTGCCAGCAGGACAGGGGGAATCAACACTGAAGCTTTCTTT. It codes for CASRTGGINTEAFF.

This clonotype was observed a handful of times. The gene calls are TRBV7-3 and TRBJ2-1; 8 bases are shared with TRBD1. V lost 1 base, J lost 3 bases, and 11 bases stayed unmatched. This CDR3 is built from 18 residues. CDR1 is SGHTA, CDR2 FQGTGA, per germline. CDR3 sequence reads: CASSLMGFGDRSYNEQFF. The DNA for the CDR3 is TGTGCCAGCAGCTTAATGGGGTTTGGGGACAGGAGCTACAATGAGCAGTTCTTC.

The CDR3 here is CASSFPGQGTYEQYF. Here the CDR3 DNA reads TGTGCCAGCAGTTTTCCGGGACAGGGGACCTACGAGCAGTACTTC. This chain joins TRBV12-3 or TRBV12-4 and TRBJ2-7; TRBD1 agrees at 10 bases. V shed 3 bases, J shed 2 bases, and the junction held 4 bases outside the gene matches. The CDR3 has 15 amino acids.

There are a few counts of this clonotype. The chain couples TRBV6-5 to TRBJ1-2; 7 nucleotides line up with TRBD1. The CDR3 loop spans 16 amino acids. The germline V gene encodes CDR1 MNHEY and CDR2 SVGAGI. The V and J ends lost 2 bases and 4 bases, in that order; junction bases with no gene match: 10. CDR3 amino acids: CASSYTRQGTGYGYTF. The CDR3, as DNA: TGTGCCAGCAGTTACACCAGACAGGGAACGGGCTATGGCTACACCTTC.

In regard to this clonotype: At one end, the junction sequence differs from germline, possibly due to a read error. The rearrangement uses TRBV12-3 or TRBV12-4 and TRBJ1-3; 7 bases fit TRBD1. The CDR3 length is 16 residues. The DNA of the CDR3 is TGTGCCAGCAGTTCCCGACAGGGACACTCTGGAATCACCATATATTTT. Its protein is CASSSRQGHSGITIYF.

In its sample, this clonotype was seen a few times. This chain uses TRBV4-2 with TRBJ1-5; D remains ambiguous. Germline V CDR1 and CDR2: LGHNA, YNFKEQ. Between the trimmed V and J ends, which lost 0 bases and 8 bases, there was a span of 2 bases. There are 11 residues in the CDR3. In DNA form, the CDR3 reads TGTGCCAGCAGCCAAGAAAAGCCCCAGCATTTT. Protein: CASSQEKPQHF.

This chain's CDR3 is CASSLRTSGSLSYNEQFF. The CDR3, as DNA: TGTGCCAGCAGTTTAAGGACTAGCGGCTCCCTATCCTACAATGAGCAGTTCTTC. The chain has TRBV12-3 or TRBV12-4 and TRBJ2-1; 10 nucleotides match TRBD2. J lost 1 base, V lost 2 bases, and 8 bases had no gene match. The CDR3 has 18 amino acids.

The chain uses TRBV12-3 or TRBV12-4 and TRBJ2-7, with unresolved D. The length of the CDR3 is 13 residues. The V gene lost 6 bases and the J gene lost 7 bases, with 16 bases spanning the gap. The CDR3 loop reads CASSPGFDREQYF. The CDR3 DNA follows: TGTGCCAGCAGCCCCGGGTTTGACCGTGAGCAGTACTTC.

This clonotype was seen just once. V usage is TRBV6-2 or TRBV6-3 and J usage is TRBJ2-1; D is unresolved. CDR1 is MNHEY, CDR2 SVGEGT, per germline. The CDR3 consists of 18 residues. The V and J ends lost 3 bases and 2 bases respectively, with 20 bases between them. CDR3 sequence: CASSYEGYLIGTYNEQFF. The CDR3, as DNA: TGTGCCAGCAGTTATGAAGGGTATTTAATCGGAACCTACAATGAGCAGTTCTTC.

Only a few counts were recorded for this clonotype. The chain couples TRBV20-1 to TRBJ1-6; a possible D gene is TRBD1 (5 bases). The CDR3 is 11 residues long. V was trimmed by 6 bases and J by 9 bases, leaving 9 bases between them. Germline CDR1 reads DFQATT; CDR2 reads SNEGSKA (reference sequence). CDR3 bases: TGCAGTGCCGCGGGGGGTTCACCCCTCCACTTT. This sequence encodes CSAAGGSPLHF.

The CDR3 nucleotides are TGTGCCAGCAGTGAAAATTCACCCCTCCACTTT. Translation: CASSENSPLHF. The genes are TRBV7-9 and TRBJ1-6; D call uncertain. The CDR3 length is 11 residues. CDR1 is SEHNR, CDR2 FQNEAQ, per germline (reference sequence). V was cut by 6 bases and J by 7 bases, with 4 bases left in between.

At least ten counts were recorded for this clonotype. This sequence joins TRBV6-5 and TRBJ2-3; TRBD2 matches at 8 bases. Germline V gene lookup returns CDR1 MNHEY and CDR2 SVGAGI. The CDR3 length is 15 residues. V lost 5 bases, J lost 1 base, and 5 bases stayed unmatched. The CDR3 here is CASSNRGGRTDTQYF. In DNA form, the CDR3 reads TGTGCCAGCAGTAACCGGGGGGGACGCACAGATACGCAGTATTTT.

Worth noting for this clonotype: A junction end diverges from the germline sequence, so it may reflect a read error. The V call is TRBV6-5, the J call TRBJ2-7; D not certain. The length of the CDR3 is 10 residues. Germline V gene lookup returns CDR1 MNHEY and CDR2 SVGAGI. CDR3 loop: CKRPIYEQYF. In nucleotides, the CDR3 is TGCAAACGGCCAATTTACGAGCAGTACTTC.

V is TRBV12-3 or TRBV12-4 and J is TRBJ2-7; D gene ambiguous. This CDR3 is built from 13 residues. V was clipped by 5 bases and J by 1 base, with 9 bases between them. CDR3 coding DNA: TGTGCCAGCAGTACCGACTTGTCCTACGAGCAGTACTTC. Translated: CASSTDLSYEQYF.

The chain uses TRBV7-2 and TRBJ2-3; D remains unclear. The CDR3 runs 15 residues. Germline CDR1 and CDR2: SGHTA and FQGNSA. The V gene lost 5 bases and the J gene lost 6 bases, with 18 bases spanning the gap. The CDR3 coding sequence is TGTGCCAGCAGCCAAAGGTTCCGGCCCGGGGATACGCAGTATTTT. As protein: CASSQRFRPGDTQYF.